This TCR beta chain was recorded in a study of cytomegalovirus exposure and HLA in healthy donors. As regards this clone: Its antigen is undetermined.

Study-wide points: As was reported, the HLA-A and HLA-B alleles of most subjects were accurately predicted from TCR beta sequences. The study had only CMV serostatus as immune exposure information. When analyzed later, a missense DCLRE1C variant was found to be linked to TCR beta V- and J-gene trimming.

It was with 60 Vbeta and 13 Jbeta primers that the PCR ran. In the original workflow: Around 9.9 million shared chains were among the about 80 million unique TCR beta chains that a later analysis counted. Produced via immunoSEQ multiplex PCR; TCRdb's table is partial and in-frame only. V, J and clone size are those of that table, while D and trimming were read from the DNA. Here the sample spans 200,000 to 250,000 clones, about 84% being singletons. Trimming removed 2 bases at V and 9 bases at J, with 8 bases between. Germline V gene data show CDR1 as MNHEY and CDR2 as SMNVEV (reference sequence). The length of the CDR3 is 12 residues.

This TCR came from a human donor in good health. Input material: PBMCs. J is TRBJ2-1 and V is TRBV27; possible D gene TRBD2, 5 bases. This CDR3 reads CASSLTSGEQFF. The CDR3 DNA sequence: TGTGCCAGCAGTTTAACAAGCGGTGAGCAGTTCTTC.